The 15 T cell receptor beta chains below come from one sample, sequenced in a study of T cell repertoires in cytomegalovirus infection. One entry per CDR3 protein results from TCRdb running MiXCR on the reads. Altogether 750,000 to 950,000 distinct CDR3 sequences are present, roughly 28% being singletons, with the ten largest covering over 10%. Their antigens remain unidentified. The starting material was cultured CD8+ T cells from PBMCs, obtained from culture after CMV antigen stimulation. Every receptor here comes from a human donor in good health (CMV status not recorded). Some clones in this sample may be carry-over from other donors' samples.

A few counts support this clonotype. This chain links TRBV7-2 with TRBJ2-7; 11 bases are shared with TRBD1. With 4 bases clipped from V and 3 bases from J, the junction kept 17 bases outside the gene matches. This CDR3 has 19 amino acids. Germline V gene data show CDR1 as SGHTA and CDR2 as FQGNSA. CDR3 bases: TGTGCCAGCAGCTCCCCCTTTAAAACAGCCGGGACAGGGGGCTACGAGCAGTACTTC. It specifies CASSSPFKTAGTGGYEQYF.

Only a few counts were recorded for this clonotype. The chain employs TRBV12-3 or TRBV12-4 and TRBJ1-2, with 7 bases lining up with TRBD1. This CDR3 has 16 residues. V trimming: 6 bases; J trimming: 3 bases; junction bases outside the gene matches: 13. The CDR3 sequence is CASSGVGTADDYGYTF. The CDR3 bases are TGTGCCAGCAGCGGAGTAGGGACAGCCGATGACTATGGCTACACCTTC.

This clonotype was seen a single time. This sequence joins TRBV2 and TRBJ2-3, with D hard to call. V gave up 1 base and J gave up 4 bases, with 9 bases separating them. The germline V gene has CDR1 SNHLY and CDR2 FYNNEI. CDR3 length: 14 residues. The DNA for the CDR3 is TGTGCCAGCAGTGAAGTGGCGTCTCCAGATACGCAGTATTTT. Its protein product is CASSEVASPDTQYF.

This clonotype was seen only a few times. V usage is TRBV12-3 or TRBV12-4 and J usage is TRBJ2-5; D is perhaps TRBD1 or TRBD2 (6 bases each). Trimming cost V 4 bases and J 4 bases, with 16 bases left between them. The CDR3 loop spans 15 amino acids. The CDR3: CASSSVRGAGETQYF. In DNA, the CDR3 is TGTGCCAGCAGTTCCGTTAGGGGGGCGGGAGAGACCCAGTACTTC.

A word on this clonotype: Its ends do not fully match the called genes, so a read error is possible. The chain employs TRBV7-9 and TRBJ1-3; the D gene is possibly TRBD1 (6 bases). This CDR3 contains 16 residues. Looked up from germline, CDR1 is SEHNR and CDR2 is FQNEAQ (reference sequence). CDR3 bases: TGTGCCAGCAGCATGGACAGACATAACTCTCGAAACACCATATATTTT. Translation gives CASSMDRHNSRNTIYF.

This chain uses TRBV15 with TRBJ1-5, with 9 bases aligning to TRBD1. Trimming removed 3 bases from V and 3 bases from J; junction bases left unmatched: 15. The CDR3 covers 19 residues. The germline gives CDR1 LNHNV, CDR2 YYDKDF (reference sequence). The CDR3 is CATSSGQGTGLITNQPQHF. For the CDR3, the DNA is TGTGCCACCAGCAGTGGGCAAGGGACAGGGCTGATTACCAATCAGCCCCAGCATTTT.

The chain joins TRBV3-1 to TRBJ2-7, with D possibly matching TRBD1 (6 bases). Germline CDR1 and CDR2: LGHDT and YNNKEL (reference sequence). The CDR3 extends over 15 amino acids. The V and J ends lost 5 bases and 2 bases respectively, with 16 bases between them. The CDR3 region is CASSYGTSGTYEQYV. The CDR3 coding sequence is TGTGCCAGCAGCTACGGGACATCGGGGACCTACGAGCAGTACGTC.

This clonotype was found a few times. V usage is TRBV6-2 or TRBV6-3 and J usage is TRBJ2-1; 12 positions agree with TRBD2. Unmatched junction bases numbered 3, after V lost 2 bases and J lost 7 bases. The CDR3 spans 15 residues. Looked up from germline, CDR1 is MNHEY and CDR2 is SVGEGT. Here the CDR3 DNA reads TGTGCCAGCAGTTACGACGGACTAGCGGGAAATGAGCAGTTCTTC. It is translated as CASSYDGLAGNEQFF.

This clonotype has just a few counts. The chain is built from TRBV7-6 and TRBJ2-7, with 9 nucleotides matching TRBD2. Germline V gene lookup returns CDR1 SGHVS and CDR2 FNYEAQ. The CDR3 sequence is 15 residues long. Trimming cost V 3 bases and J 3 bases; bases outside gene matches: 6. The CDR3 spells CASSFGGTSSYEQYF. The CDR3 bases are TGTGCCAGCAGCTTCGGGGGGACTAGCAGCTACGAGCAGTACTTC.

The chain's CDR3 is CASSYVDADNQPQHF. The CDR3 DNA is TGTGCCAGCAGTTACGTGGACGCGGACAATCAGCCCCAGCATTTT. J is TRBJ1-5 and V is TRBV6-6, with unresolved D. The CDR3 runs 15 residues. CDR1 MNHNY and CDR2 SVGAGI come from the germline V gene (reference sequence). Trimming took 2 bases from V and 3 from J, leaving 11 bases between them.

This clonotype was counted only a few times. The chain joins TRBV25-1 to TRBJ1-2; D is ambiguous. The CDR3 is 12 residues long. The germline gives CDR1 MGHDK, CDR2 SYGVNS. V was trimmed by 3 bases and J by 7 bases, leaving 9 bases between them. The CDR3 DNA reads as TGTGCCAGCAGTGACATCATCTTTGGCTACACCTTC. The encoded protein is CASSDIIFGYTF.

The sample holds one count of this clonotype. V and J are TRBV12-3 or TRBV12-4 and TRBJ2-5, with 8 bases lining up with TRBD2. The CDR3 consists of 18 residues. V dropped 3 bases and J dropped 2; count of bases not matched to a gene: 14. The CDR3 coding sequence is TGTGCCAGCAGTTTTCTACTACAGAGCGGGGGCCCTCAAGAGACCCAGTACTTC. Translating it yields CASSFLLQSGGPQETQYF.

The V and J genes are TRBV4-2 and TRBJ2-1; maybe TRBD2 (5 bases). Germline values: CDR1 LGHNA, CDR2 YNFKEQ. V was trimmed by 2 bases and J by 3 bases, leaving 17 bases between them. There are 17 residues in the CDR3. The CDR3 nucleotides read TGTGCCAGCAGCCAACAATGGCTGGGGAGCTACTACAATGAGCAGTTCTTC. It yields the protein CASSQQWLGSYYNEQFF.

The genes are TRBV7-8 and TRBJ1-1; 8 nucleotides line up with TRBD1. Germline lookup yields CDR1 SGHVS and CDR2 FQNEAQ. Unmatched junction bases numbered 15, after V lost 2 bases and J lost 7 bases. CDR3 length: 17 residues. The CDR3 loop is CASSLYDFQGAHIEAFF. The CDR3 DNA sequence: TGTGCCAGCAGCTTATACGATTTCCAGGGGGCGCACATTGAAGCTTTCTTT.

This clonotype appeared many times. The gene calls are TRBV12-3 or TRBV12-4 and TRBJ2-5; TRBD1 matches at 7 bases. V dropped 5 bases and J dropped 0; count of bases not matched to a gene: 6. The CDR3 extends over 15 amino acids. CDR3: CASSPGTDNQETQYF. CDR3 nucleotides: TGTGCCAGCAGTCCCGGGACAGACAACCAAGAGACCCAGTACTTC.